The sequence of this T cell receptor (beta chain) was determined in a study of molecular identifiers for immune sequencing clone quantification. MiXCR was run by TCRdb on the PCR reads, yielding one entry per CDR3 protein. Of about 640,000 distinct CDR3 sequences in the sample, 20% were seen once. Germline assignment: CDR1 KGHDR and CDR2 SFDVKD. The CDR3 is made up of 14 amino acids. Trimming took 6 bases from V and 5 from J, leaving 15 bases between them. The chain is built from TRBV24-1 and TRBJ2-5; D remains unclear. Sequencing was carried out using naive CD8+ T cells from blood, with Jurkat cell RNA spiked in. Subset meaning: FACS-sorted CD8+CD4-CCR7+CD45RA+ naive T cells. The sequence came from a human donor in good health. Some libraries in this study had Jurkat cell RNA spiked in. The CDR3 DNA reads as TGTGCCACCAGTACCCCGGTGGGGAATGAGACCCAGTACTTC. Translated: CATSTPVGNETQYF.